What follows is one TCR beta chain and its context. These data come from a study of T cell changes during pregnancy in multiple sclerosis. TCRdb's table, derived via immunoSEQ multiplex PCR, lists solely in-frame clones and lacks some. The repertoire includes tens of thousands of clones, more than 90% of them detected once, and around 0.4% sits in the top ten. Here the sequenced sample was CD4+ T cells from peripheral blood mononuclear cells, taken before pregnancy. This TCR came from a female donor with multiple sclerosis, enrolled in a pregnancy study.

CDR3 amino acids: CNYQGAGGYTF. The CDR3 DNA is TGCAACTATCAGGGGGCTGGGGGCTACACCTTC. The chain employs TRBV20-1 and TRBJ1-2; TRBD1 aligns across 8 bases. Germline V gives CDR1 DFQATT, CDR2 SNEGSKA (reference sequence). There are 11 residues in the CDR3.